These T cell receptor beta chains were read from a single sample in a study of cytomegalovirus exposure and HLA in healthy donors. Clones were read by immunoSEQ multiplex PCR, and TCRdb kept only the in-frame ones, dropping some. This sample has about 160,000 clones; 84% occur once, and the top ten carry under 1.1%. Input material: PBMCs. The receptors shown here come from a man aged 30 to 39 in good health and CMV-seronegative. The CDR3 runs from the conserved cysteine through the conserved F or W. The order of the fields is D gene, J gene, V gene, clone size, CDR3 DNA, CDR3 protein. D genes are given only for firm matches. Where a row states a size, it is once, few, many or the class of an expanded clone; other rows omit it.

>TRBD2|TRBJ2-1|TRBV4-1|.
TGCGCCAGCAGCCAACCAACTAGCGGAGTCTACAATGAGCAGTTCTTC
CASSQPTSGVYNEQFF
>.|TRBJ2-1|TRBV5-1|.
TGCGCCAGCAGCTTGGCAGGGGGGACTCATGAGCAGTTCTTC
CASSLAGGTHEQFF
>TRBD2|TRBJ2-3|TRBV19|once
TGTGCCAGTAGTATACAGCGGGGGCCCACCTTGAGCACAGATACGCAGTATTTT
CASSIQRGPTLSTDTQYF
>.|TRBJ1-2|TRBV7-8|few
TGTGCCAGCAGCATCGCGCGGCAGCTTGACTATGGCTACACCTTC
CASSIARQLDYGYTF
>TRBD2|TRBJ2-2|TRBV7-8|.
TGTGCCAGCAGCTCCCGACAAACTAGCGGACCCGGGGACACCGGGGAGCTGTTTTTT
CASSSRQTSGPGDTGELFF
>TRBD1|TRBJ1-5|TRBV5-5|.
TGTGCCAGCAGCCGGACAGGGGATGATCAGCCCCAGCATTTT
CASSRTGDDQPQHF
>TRBD2|TRBJ2-1|TRBV9|.
TGTGCCAGCAGCGTAGGGGGTAGCGGGGGGGCAACCTACAATGAGCAGTTCTTC
CASSVGGSGGATYNEQFF
>.|TRBJ2-7|TRBV2|.
TGTGCCAGCAGTAACGGCAGGGCCGTTTACGAGCAGTACTTC
CASSNGRAVYEQYF
>.|TRBJ2-1|TRBV4-1|.
TGCGCCAGCAGCCAACCAGAGGGCGGGTTCACCTACAATGAGCAGTTCTTC
CASSQPEGGFTYNEQFF
>TRBD2|TRBJ2-3|TRBV15|.
TGTGCCACCAGCAGAAGACGGACTGCGGGGGCAGATACGCAGTATTTT
CATSRRRTAGADTQYF
>.|TRBJ2-2|TRBV6-1|.
TGTGCCACTAGCCTAAGGGGGGGTACCGGGGAGCTGCTTTTT
CATSLRGGTGELLF
>.|TRBJ2-1|TRBV10-1|.
TGCGCCAGCAGTGAGAGTGTAGGGGGCAATGAGCAGTTCTTC
CASSESVGGNEQFF
>TRBD2|TRBJ2-7|TRBV7-8|.
TGTGCCAGCAGCCTCCGACTAGCGGGGGGACCCGACTACTACGAGCAGTACTTC
CASSLRLAGGPDYYEQYF
>.|TRBJ2-7|TRBV5-1|.
TGCGCCAGCAGCTTGACAGGAGAGCAGTACTTC
CASSLTGEQYF
>.|TRBJ2-7|TRBV7-9|.
TGTGCCAGCAGCTTATCAGGGTCCTACGAGCAGTACTTC
CASSLSGSYEQYF
>.|TRBJ1-1|TRBV4-3|few
TGCGCCAGCAGCCAAGAGACATCCCAATCGATGGCTTTCTTT
CASSQETSQSMAFF
>TRBD1|TRBJ1-1|TRBV11-1|.
TGTGCCAGCAGTTCCTACACCGGGACAGAGAACACTGAAGCTTTCTTT
CASSSYTGTENTEAFF
>.|TRBJ1-4|TRBV9|.
TGTGCCAGCAGCGTAGAAGTGTTCCCTAGTGAAAAACTGTTTTTT
CASSVEVFPSEKLFF
>.|TRBJ2-7|TRBV5-4|.
TGTGCCTGGGGCGCCTTATCCTACGAGCAGTACTTC
CAWGALSYEQYF
>TRBD1|TRBJ1-4|TRBV5-1|once
TGCGCCAGCAGCTTGGGTGGACAGGCCGTTCAAAAACTGTTTTTT
CASSLGGQAVQKLFF
>.|TRBJ2-3|TRBV4-3|.
TGCGCCAGCAGCCAAGTCGGCGGGTACACAGATACGCAGTATTTT
CASSQVGGYTDTQYF
>.|TRBJ2-2|TRBV15|.
TGTGCCACCAGCAGAGGCCCGGGACTGAACACCGGGGAGCTGTTTTTT
CATSRGPGLNTGELFF
>TRBD2|TRBJ2-1|TRBV7-7|.
TGTGCCAGCAGCCCGGGACTAGCGGGAGGGGGTCGGGTGAATGAGCAGTTCTTC
CASSPGLAGGGRVNEQFF
>.|TRBJ2-7|TRBV6-5|.
TGTGCCAGCAATTCAGGCAGGGGTGGCGAGCAGTACTTC
CASNSGRGGEQYF
>.|TRBJ1-5|TRBV27|.
TGTGCCACTCACCCGGGAGGGGAAGACAATCAGCCCCAGCATTTT
CATHPGGEDNQPQHF
>.|TRBJ1-1|TRBV27|once
TGTGCCAGCTTGGGCCGGGGGGGCGGTGTAGCTTTCTTT
CASLGRGGGVAFF
>.|TRBJ1-2|TRBV27|.
TGTGCCAGCAGGACGACAGCGTATGGCTACACCTTC
CASRTTAYGYTF
>.|TRBJ1-5|TRBV6-1|.
TGTGCCAGCAGTGGGACCGGGGGCAATCAGCCCCAGCATTTT
CASSGTGGNQPQHF
>.|TRBJ2-3|TRBV19|once
TGTGCCAGTAGTATATCGGGTTTCACAGATACGCAGTATTTT
CASSISGFTDTQYF
>.|TRBJ2-7|TRBV27|.
TGTGCCAGCAGTTTATCATCGGGGAGAAAACCGACGGAGGAGCAGTACTTC
CASSLSSGRKPTEEQYF
>.|TRBJ2-7|TRBV5-1|.
TGCGCCAGCAGCTTGGTTAGCTCCTACGAGCAGTACTTC
CASSLVSSYEQYF
>TRBD1|TRBJ2-7|TRBV19|once
TGTGCCAGTAGTATTAAAGGGGGACAGATATCCCGTCCCTACGAGCAGTACTTC
CASSIKGGQISRPYEQYF
>.|TRBJ2-4|TRBV21-1|.
TGTGCCAGCAGCCCGAAAAGGACTAGCGGGGAGGGGGACATTCAGTACTTC
CASSPKRTSGEGDIQYF
>.|TRBJ1-5|TRBV5-1|once
TGCGCCAGCAGCTTAAGGCCGGGGGAGGGCAATCAGCCCCAGCATTTT
CASSLRPGEGNQPQHF
>TRBD2|TRBJ2-3|TRBV5-6|.
TGTGCCAGCAGCCTTAGCGGGCTGGGGACAGATACGCAGTATTTT
CASSLSGLGTDTQYF
>.|TRBJ1-5|TRBV6-1|.
TGTGCCAGCAGTAAACAGGGTAATCAGCCCCAGCATTTT
CASSKQGNQPQHF
>.|TRBJ1-1|TRBV28|.
TGTGCCAGCAGTTTAAAGGGGCTACTCGCTGAAGCTTTCTTT
CASSLKGLLAEAFF
>TRBD2|TRBJ2-7|TRBV29-1|.
TGCAGCGTCCTAGCGGGAGTTCTCTACGAGCAGTACTTC
CSVLAGVLYEQYF
>.|TRBJ1-3|TRBV2|.
TGTGCCATCAGACGGAGAACGAACTCTGGAAACACCATATATTTT
CAIRRRTNSGNTIYF
>TRBD1|TRBJ1-4|TRBV5-6|.
TGTGCCAGCAGCTTGTTTTTCGGACAGGGCTTCCGAGAAAAACTGTTTTTT
CASSLFFGQGFREKLFF
>.|TRBJ2-1|TRBV2|once
TGTGCCAGCAGTGAAGAGTTAATGTTTGCGGATGAGCAGTTCTTC
CASSEELMFADEQFF
>.|TRBJ2-1|TRBV6-4|.
TGTGCCAGCAGTGGGGACTCAATCAATGAGCAGTTCTTC
CASSGDSINEQFF
>TRBD1|TRBJ2-7|TRBV29-1|few
TGCAGCGTCGCGCCCGGGACAGGGGGCCTCTACGAGCAGTACTTC
CSVAPGTGGLYEQYF
>TRBD1|TRBJ2-1|TRBV7-9|.
TGTGCCAGCAGCTCCCACAGGGGGCTCTCCTACAATGAGCAGTTCTTC
CASSSHRGLSYNEQFF
>.|TRBJ2-1|TRBV6-5|.
TGTGCCAGCAGTTACTCGACGGGGGAGCAGAACAATGAGCAGTTCTTC
CASSYSTGEQNNEQFF
>TRBD2|TRBJ2-5|TRBV5-1|once
TGCGCCAGCACTCAGGGACTAGCGGGATTAGGGGAGACCCAGTACTTC
CASTQGLAGLGETQYF
>TRBD1|TRBJ1-4|TRBV4-1|once
TGCGCCAGCAGCCAAACCCAGGACAGGGTCAATGAAAAACTGTTTTTT
CASSQTQDRVNEKLFF
>TRBD2|TRBJ2-4|TRBV27|.
TGTGCCAGCAGTTCAGCGGGAGGGAACATTCAGTACTTC
CASSSAGGNIQYF
>.|TRBJ2-3|TRBV5-1|.
TGCGCCAGCAGCTTGGGGACACTGAGCACAGATACGCAGTATTTT
CASSLGTLSTDTQYF
>.|TRBJ2-7|TRBV5-4|.
TGTGCCAGCAGCTTGTACAGGGCTCACGAGCAGTACTTC
CASSLYRAHEQYF